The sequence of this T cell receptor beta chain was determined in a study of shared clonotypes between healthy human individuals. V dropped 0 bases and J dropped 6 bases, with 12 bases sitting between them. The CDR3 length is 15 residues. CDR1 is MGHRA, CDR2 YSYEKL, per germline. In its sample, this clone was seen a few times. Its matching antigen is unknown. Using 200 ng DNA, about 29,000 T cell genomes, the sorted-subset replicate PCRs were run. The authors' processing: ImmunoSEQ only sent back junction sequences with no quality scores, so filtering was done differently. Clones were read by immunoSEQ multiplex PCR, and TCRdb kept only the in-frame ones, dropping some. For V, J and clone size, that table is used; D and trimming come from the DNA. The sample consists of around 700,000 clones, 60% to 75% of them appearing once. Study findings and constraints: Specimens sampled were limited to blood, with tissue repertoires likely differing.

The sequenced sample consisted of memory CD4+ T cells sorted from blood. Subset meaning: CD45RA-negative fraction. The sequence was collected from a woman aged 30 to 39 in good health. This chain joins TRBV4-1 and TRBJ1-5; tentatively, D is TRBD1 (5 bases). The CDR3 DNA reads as TGCGCCAGCAGCCAAGAGTCTAGGGGCAGTCAGCCCCAGCATTTT. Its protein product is CASSQESRGSQPQHF.